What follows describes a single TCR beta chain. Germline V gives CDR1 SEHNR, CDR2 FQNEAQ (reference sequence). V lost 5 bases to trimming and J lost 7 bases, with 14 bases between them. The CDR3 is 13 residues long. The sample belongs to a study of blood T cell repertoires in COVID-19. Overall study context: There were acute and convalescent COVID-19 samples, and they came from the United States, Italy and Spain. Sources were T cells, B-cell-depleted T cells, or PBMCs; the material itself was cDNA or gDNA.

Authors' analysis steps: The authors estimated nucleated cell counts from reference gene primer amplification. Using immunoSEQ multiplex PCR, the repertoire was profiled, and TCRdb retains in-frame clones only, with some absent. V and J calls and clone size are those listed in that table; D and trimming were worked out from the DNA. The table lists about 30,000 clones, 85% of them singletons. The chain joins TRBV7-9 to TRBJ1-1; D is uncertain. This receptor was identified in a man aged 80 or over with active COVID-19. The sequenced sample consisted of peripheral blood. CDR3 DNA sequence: TGTGCCAGCAGCCTTGGGCAATATTATGAAGCTTTCTTT. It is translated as CASSLGQYYEAFF.